These 31 T cell receptor beta chains were all obtained from the same sample, sequenced in a study of blood T cell repertoires in COVID-19. Profiled with immunoSEQ multiplex PCR; TCRdb holds only in-frame clones, not every one. The sample contains about 120,000 clones, around 87% of which appear only once. Sequenced: peripheral blood. The receptors derive from a woman aged 45-65 years with acute or convalescent COVID-19.

The V gene is TRBV15, the J gene TRBJ1-5, with a tentative D call TRBD1 (5 bases). The ends were cut back, 2 bases at V and 4 bases at J, with 12 bases in the middle. This CDR3 spans 15 amino acids. The germline gives CDR1 LNHNV, CDR2 YYDKDF (reference sequence). The CDR3 here is CATSRKGQENQPQHF. CDR3 in DNA: TGTGCCACCAGCAGAAAAGGACAAGAGAATCAGCCCCAGCATTTT.

The V gene is TRBV6-5, the J gene TRBJ1-1, with D maybe TRBD1 (6 bases). Trimming pared 1 base from V and 4 bases from J, leaving 13 bases between. Germline values: CDR1 MNHEY, CDR2 SVGAGI. The CDR3 covers 15 residues. Here the CDR3 DNA reads TGTGCCAGCAGTTACTTCGGGGGGCGAAGCACTGAAGCTTTCTTT. Translating gives CASSYFGGRSTEAFF.

DNA of the CDR3: TGTGCCAGCAGCCAAGATACTGGACAGAAGAACACTGAAGCTTTCTTT. It translates to CASSQDTGQKNTEAFF. The genes are TRBV4-2 and TRBJ1-1; D is possibly TRBD1 (6 bases). Germline lookup yields CDR1 LGHNA and CDR2 YNFKEQ. The V end lost 0 bases, the J end lost 1 base, and 12 bases lay between the germline ends. The CDR3 runs 16 residues.

The rearrangement links TRBV7-8 to TRBJ1-1, with 9 bases matching TRBD1. The CDR3 loop spans 14 amino acids. The germline CDR1 and CDR2 sequences are SGHVS and FQNEAQ. With V trimmed by 5 bases and J by 4 bases, 5 bases remained unmatched. This chain's CDR3 is CASSTTGGGTEAFF. The CDR3 DNA reads TGTGCCAGCAGCACCACAGGGGGCGGCACTGAAGCTTTCTTT.

The chain has TRBV24-1 and TRBJ2-5; tentative D call: TRBD2 (6 bases). The CDR3 extends over 13 amino acids. Germline V gene lookup returns CDR1 KGHDR and CDR2 SFDVKD. Between the trimmed V and J ends, which lost 10 bases and 7 bases, there was a span of 18 bases. The DNA of the CDR3 is TGTGCCACTCGCCATGCTAGCGTTGGGACCCAGTACTTC. Translating it yields CATRHASVGTQYF.

This clone was observed many times. The DNA of the CDR3 is TGTGCCAGTAGTACCGGACAGGCATTTAATTCACCCCTCCACTTT. Translated, it gives CASSTGQAFNSPLHF. The V gene is TRBV19, the J gene TRBJ1-6, with 7 bases aligning to TRBD1. Germline CDR1 is LNHDA and CDR2 is SQIVND (reference sequence). V trimming: 4 bases; J trimming: 6 bases; junction bases outside the gene matches: 6. The CDR3 totals 15 residues.

The chain uses TRBV5-8 and TRBJ1-1; TRBD1 aligns across 8 bases. Trimming at V came to 5 bases and at J to 3 bases, leaving 6 bases not matched to a gene. The germline V gene has CDR1 SGHTS and CDR2 YDEGEE. The CDR3 length is 14 residues. The CDR3 is CASSRTGTYTEAFF. CDR3 coding DNA: TGTGCCAGCAGTCGGACAGGGACCTACACTGAAGCTTTCTTT.

The rearrangement uses TRBV24-1 and TRBJ2-7; weak D call: TRBD1 (6 bases). CDR3 length: 16 residues. Trimming removed 3 bases at V and 3 bases at J, with 17 bases between. The germline gives CDR1 KGHDR, CDR2 SFDVKD. The CDR3 nucleotides read TGTGCCACCAGTGATGGCGGGTTCGCAGGGGTCTACGAGCAGTACTTC. Translation: CATSDGGFAGVYEQYF.

The CDR3 loop reads CASSQDSGTGGSYEQYF. The CDR3 DNA is TGTGCCAGCAGCCAAGATTCCGGGACAGGGGGCTCCTACGAGCAGTACTTC. This chain links TRBV3-1 (or the pseudogene TRBV3-2) with TRBJ2-7; 11 bases agree with TRBD1. Germline V CDR1 and CDR2: LGHDT, YNNKEL (reference sequence). This CDR3 contains 17 residues. V shed 0 bases and J 0 bases; nucleotides not matched to a gene: 4.

This clone appeared a few times. The rearrangement links TRBV7-9 to TRBJ1-1; 7 bases are a match to TRBD1. Trimming took 7 bases from V and 4 from J; bases not matched to a gene: 9. The CDR3 sequence is 14 residues long. Germline assignment: CDR1 SEHNR and CDR2 FQNEAQ (reference sequence). The CDR3 sequence is CASTLDRAGTEAFF. The CDR3 DNA is TGTGCCAGCACTTTAGACAGGGCGGGCACTGAAGCTTTCTTT.

The J gene is TRBJ1-2, the V gene TRBV6-2 or TRBV6-3; a weak D match, TRBD1 (6 bases). The CDR3 extends over 15 amino acids. V lost 3 bases, J lost 4 bases, and 15 bases lay in between. Per the germline V gene, CDR1 is MNHEY and CDR2 is SVGEGT. The CDR3 region is CASSYLTDRRYGYTF. The CDR3 DNA sequence: TGTGCCAGCAGTTATCTGACTGACAGGCGCTATGGCTACACCTTC.

The rearrangement links TRBV19 to TRBJ1-1, with D possibly being TRBD1 (6 bases). Trimming pared 3 bases from V and 6 bases from J, leaving 8 bases between. Germline CDR1 LNHDA, CDR2 SQIVND (reference sequence). The CDR3 contains 12 residues. CDR3 protein: CASSISGAEAFF. In DNA, the CDR3 is TGTGCCAGTAGTATTTCAGGGGCTGAAGCTTTCTTT.

This clone was observed a single time. The chain combines TRBV4-3 with TRBJ1-5; TRBD1 is a possible D gene (5 bases). Germline values: CDR1 LGHNA, CDR2 YSLEER. CDR3 length: 17 residues. The V end was cut by 0 bases, the J end by 3 bases, with 15 bases between. The chain's CDR3 is CASSQDLRQGVNQPQHF. For the CDR3, the DNA is TGCGCCAGCAGCCAAGATCTAAGGCAGGGTGTCAATCAGCCCCAGCATTTT.

The sample holds one count of this clone. This chain connects TRBV9 to TRBJ2-7, with TRBD1 identical over 7 bases. The length of the CDR3 is 15 residues. Trimming removed 4 bases from V and 6 bases from J; junction bases left unmatched: 13. Germline values: CDR1 SGDLS, CDR2 YYNGEE. The CDR3 nucleotides are TGTGCCAGCAGCACCCGGACAGGTCGGAATAGCGAGCAGTACTTC. Amino acids: CASSTRTGRNSEQYF.

V is TRBV19 and J is TRBJ2-2; TRBD1 matches 8 bases. The CDR3 has 14 residues. Losses at the gene ends were 9 bases for V and 4 bases for J; bases not matched to a gene: 7. Germline assignment: CDR1 LNHDA and CDR2 SQIVND (reference sequence). CDR3 amino acids: CASTGTGPTGELFF. In nucleotides, the CDR3 is TGTGCCAGCACCGGGACAGGTCCCACCGGGGAGCTGTTTTTT.

The genes are TRBV6-5 and TRBJ1-1; the D gene is possibly TRBD1 (6 bases). This CDR3 comprises 14 residues. V lost 2 bases and J 6 bases, leaving 13 bases between the germline ends. Per germline, CDR1 MNHEY and CDR2 SVGAGI. The CDR3 sequence: CASSYAGAGAEAFF. CDR3 nucleotides: TGTGCCAGCAGTTACGCAGGGGCGGGAGCTGAAGCTTTCTTT.

The CDR3 sequence: CASSYKASSYEQYF. DNA of the CDR3: TGTGCCAGCAGTTATAAAGCTAGCTCCTACGAGCAGTACTTC. The genes are TRBV6-5 and TRBJ2-7; D ambiguous. Germline lookup yields CDR1 MNHEY and CDR2 SVGAGI. This CDR3 has 14 residues. V was pared by 3 bases and J by 0 bases, with 9 bases between.

This chain uses TRBV18 with TRBJ1-1, with 8 positions matching TRBD1. CDR1 is KGHSH, CDR2 LQKENI, per germline. The CDR3 spans 15 residues. J gave up 4 bases and V 2 bases, and 6 bases lay outside the gene matches. Here the CDR3 reads CASSPDRGSVTEAFF. The DNA of the CDR3 is TGTGCCAGCTCACCAGACAGGGGATCGGTCACTGAAGCTTTCTTT.

This chain uses TRBV19 with TRBJ1-2; D not certain. Germline-derived CDR1 and CDR2 are LNHDA and SQIVND (reference sequence). The CDR3 contains 12 residues. V was shortened by 3 bases and J by 7 bases, with 9 bases between the two germline ends. Here the CDR3 reads CASSIDVRGYTF. As DNA, the CDR3 is TGTGCCAGTAGTATTGATGTGCGTGGCTACACCTTC.

The rearrangement uses TRBV5-1 and TRBJ1-2; TRBD1 matches 9 bases. This CDR3 spans 15 amino acids. Germline V gene lookup returns CDR1 SGHRS and CDR2 YFSETQ. V was clipped by 4 bases and J by 6 bases; unmatched bases: 10. CDR3 sequence: CASSQQPTGGDGYTF. CDR3 nucleotide sequence: TGCGCCAGCAGCCAACAACCTACAGGGGGCGATGGCTACACCTTC.

The count of this clone is one. The chain is built from TRBV7-8 and TRBJ2-7; TRBD1 matches at 8 bases. The germline V gene encodes CDR1 SGHVS and CDR2 FQNEAQ. V lost 4 bases and J lost 3; bases outside the gene matches: 5. This CDR3 contains 14 residues. The CDR3 region has the DNA TGTGCCAGCAGCTCAACAGGGGGGAGCTACGAGCAGTACTTC. Translation: CASSSTGGSYEQYF.

The rearrangement links TRBV3-1 (or the pseudogene TRBV3-2) to TRBJ1-4; TRBD1 matches at 7 bases. V trimming: 2 bases; J trimming: 8 bases; junction bases outside the gene matches: 8. This CDR3 has 15 amino acids. Germline CDR1 is LGHDT and CDR2 is YNNKEL (reference sequence). The CDR3 nucleotides read TGTGCCAGCAGCCAACAGGACAGGACCTTCGAAAAACTGTTTTTT. It translates to CASSQQDRTFEKLFF.

The chain has TRBV5-1 and TRBJ2-2; TRBD2 aligns across 15 bases. Germline-derived CDR1 and CDR2 are SGHRS and YFSETQ. The CDR3 contains 18 residues. Germline trimming cut 4 bases from V and 4 bases from J; bases unmatched to any gene: 8. The CDR3 sequence: CASSAGGLAGGPTGELFF. The CDR3 nucleotides are TGCGCCAGCAGCGCTGGAGGACTAGCGGGGGGGCCCACCGGGGAGCTGTTTTTT.

The chain carries TRBV20-1 and TRBJ1-2; 9 positions agree with TRBD1. CDR3 length: 9 amino acids. The V segment lost 5 bases and the J segment 13 bases; nucleotides outside the gene matches: 2. Germline V gene data show CDR1 as DFQATT and CDR2 as SNEGSKA (reference sequence). CDR3 coding DNA: TGCAGTGCTTCGACAGGGGGCACCTTC. Its translation is CSASTGGTF.

The chain recombines TRBV7-9 with TRBJ2-7, with 7 bases lining up with TRBD1. This CDR3 has 14 residues. From germline, CDR1 is SEHNR and CDR2 FQNEAQ (reference sequence). V lost 5 bases and J lost 2; bases outside the gene matches: 6. The CDR3 bases are TGTGCCAGCAGCGGCGGACAGGTAACCTACGAGCAGTACTTC. Translation gives CASSGGQVTYEQYF. Complete variable domain (other parts from reference TRBV7-9 and TRBJ2-7): DTGVSQNPRHKITKRGQNVTFRCDPISEHNRLYWYRQTLGQGPEFLTYFQNEAQLEKSRLLSDRFSAERPKGSFSTLEIQRTEQGDSAMYLCASSGGQVTYEQYFGPGTRLTVT.

This rearrangement joins TRBV7-2 to TRBJ2-5; the match to TRBD2 covers 7 bases. The CDR3 extends over 16 amino acids. V gave up 5 bases and J gave up 5 bases; unmatched junction bases: 14. Germline assignment: CDR1 SGHTA and CDR2 FQGNSA. The CDR3 nucleotides read TGTGCCAGCAGCCCCTGGGGGGGAAGGTCAGGGGAGACCCAGTACTTC. Translated, it gives CASSPWGGRSGETQYF.

Here the CDR3 reads CASSGPGQLSYEQYF. Written as DNA, the CDR3 is TGTGCCAGCAGCGGCCCGGGACAGCTCTCCTACGAGCAGTACTTC. The genes are TRBV5-4 and TRBJ2-7; 7 nucleotides match TRBD1. This CDR3 has 15 residues. The germline V gene encodes CDR1 SGHNT and CDR2 YYREEE (reference sequence). The V gene end was trimmed by 4 bases and the J gene end by 0 bases; junction bases not matched to a gene: 7.

The rearrangement uses TRBV7-8 and TRBJ1-5; D possibly corresponds to TRBD1 (6 bases). Germline V CDR1 and CDR2: SGHVS, FQNEAQ. The length of the CDR3 is 14 residues. Trimming took 3 bases from V and 0 from J, leaving 6 bases between them. The DNA of the CDR3 is TGTGCCAGCAGCTTGGACAGTAGCAATCAGCCCCAGCATTTT. Amino acid sequence: CASSLDSSNQPQHF.

The rearrangement uses TRBV21-1 and TRBJ2-1; no DNA check was done on the table's D call, TRBD1. TRBV21-1 is deemed a pseudogene. This CDR3 is 16 amino acids long. The CDR3 DNA follows: TGTGCCAGCAGCTCGACAGGCGGGCGGCCAAACAATGAGCAGTTCTTC. The encoded protein is CASSSTGGRPNNEQFF.

This clone was recorded once. J is TRBJ1-3 and V is TRBV6-5; D remains unclear. CDR1 and CDR2 from the germline V gene are MNHEY and SVGAGI. Trimming cost V 6 bases and J 0 bases, with 9 bases left between them. This CDR3 region has 14 residues. CDR3 bases: TGTGCCAGCAGCCGGGAGATCTCTGGAAACACCATATATTTT. It specifies CASSREISGNTIYF.

The genes are TRBV6-5 and TRBJ2-3; 11 bases agree with TRBD1. CDR3 size: 15 residues. The germline gives CDR1 MNHEY, CDR2 SVGAGI. CDR3 nucleotide sequence: TGTGCGCTACGAGAGGGACAGGGGGAGGTAGATACGCAGTATTTT. It is translated as CALREGQGEVDTQYF.